These T cell receptor beta chains were read from a single sample in a study of blood T cell repertoires in COVID-19. TCRdb's copy holds only in-frame clones and misses some; the assay was immunoSEQ multiplex PCR. In the table there are approximately 160,000 clones, 84% of which are singletons. Material: peripheral blood. Receptor source: a woman between 45 and 65 years old in a cohort sampled during active or convalescent COVID-19. Both conserved end residues are part of each CDR3. The order of the fields is D gene, V gene, J gene, clone size, CDR3 protein, CDR3 DNA. D genes are given only for firm matches. Only some rows state a clone size, as once, few, many or a class for expanded clones.

D gene: TRBD2
V gene: TRBV11-2
J gene: TRBJ2-2
clone size: .
CDR3 protein: CASKKTGLAAGELFF
CDR3 DNA: TGTGCCAGCAAAAAAACAGGACTAGCTGCCGGGGAGCTGTTTTTT

D gene: TRBD1
V gene: TRBV9
J gene: TRBJ1-2
clone size: .
CDR3 protein: CASSVDRPRGYTF
CDR3 DNA: TGTGCCAGCAGCGTGGACAGGCCGAGGGGCTACACCTTC

D gene: .
V gene: TRBV3-1/TRBV3-2
J gene: TRBJ2-6
clone size: .
CDR3 protein: CASRHSSGANVLTF
CDR3 DNA: TGTGCCAGCAGGCACAGCTCTGGGGCCAACGTCCTGACTTTC

D gene: .
V gene: TRBV7-6
J gene: TRBJ1-3
clone size: few
CDR3 protein: CASSATRGTGNTIYF
CDR3 DNA: TGTGCCAGCAGCGCCACCAGAGGCACTGGAAACACCATATATTTT

D gene: .
V gene: TRBV10-3
J gene: TRBJ1-5
clone size: .
CDR3 protein: CAISAGEGITSNQPQHF
CDR3 DNA: TGTGCCATCAGTGCCGGGGAGGGGATCACTAGCAATCAGCCCCAGCATTTT

D gene: .
V gene: TRBV7-2
J gene: TRBJ2-1
clone size: .
CDR3 protein: CASSLSQSNEQFF
CDR3 DNA: TGTGCCAGCAGCTTAAGCCAAAGTAATGAGCAGTTCTTC

D gene: .
V gene: TRBV11-2
J gene: TRBJ1-4
clone size: .
CDR3 protein: CASSLNWAQSFQKLFF
CDR3 DNA: TGTGCCAGCAGCCTTAATTGGGCACAGAGCTTTCAAAAACTGTTTTTT

D gene: .
V gene: TRBV6-5
J gene: TRBJ1-6
clone size: .
CDR3 protein: CASSSALGASGSPLHF
CDR3 DNA: TGTGCCAGCAGTTCAGCCTTGGGGGCGTCGGGATCACCCCTCCACTTT

D gene: .
V gene: TRBV6-1
J gene: TRBJ2-1
clone size: .
CDR3 protein: CASSEWGRANEQFF
CDR3 DNA: TGTGCCAGCAGTGAATGGGGGCGGGCCAATGAGCAGTTCTTC

D gene: .
V gene: TRBV19
J gene: TRBJ2-7
clone size: .
CDR3 protein: CASSIGDISYEQYF
CDR3 DNA: TGTGCCAGTAGTATAGGGGACATCTCCTACGAGCAGTACTTC

D gene: .
V gene: TRBV30
J gene: TRBJ1-2
clone size: .
CDR3 protein: CACQAEDFSYGYTF
CDR3 DNA: TGTGCCTGTCAGGCGGAGGATTTCTCCTATGGCTACACCTTC

D gene: .
V gene: TRBV19
J gene: TRBJ1-3
clone size: .
CDR3 protein: CASRKGAGNTIYF
CDR3 DNA: TGTGCCAGTAGGAAGGGGGCTGGAAACACCATATATTTT

D gene: TRBD2
V gene: TRBV18
J gene: TRBJ2-1
clone size: .
CDR3 protein: CASSPFQRGASSYNEQFF
CDR3 DNA: TGTGCCAGCTCACCATTCCAGCGGGGGGCCTCCTCCTACAATGAGCAGTTCTTC

D gene: .
V gene: TRBV3-1/TRBV3-2
J gene: TRBJ2-5
clone size: once
CDR3 protein: CASSGAGMETQYF
CDR3 DNA: TGTGCCAGCAGCGGAGCAGGGATGGAGACCCAGTACTTC

D gene: TRBD1
V gene: TRBV7-6
J gene: TRBJ2-7
clone size: .
CDR3 protein: CASSLGTGVSSYEQYF
CDR3 DNA: TGTGCCAGCAGCTTGGGGACAGGGGTCAGCTCCTACGAGCAGTACTTC

D gene: .
V gene: TRBV12-3/TRBV12-4
J gene: TRBJ1-2
clone size: .
CDR3 protein: CASSPLGQRGYTF
CDR3 DNA: TGTGCCAGCAGTCCCCTTGGACAGAGGGGCTACACCTTC

D gene: .
V gene: TRBV6-6
J gene: TRBJ2-3
clone size: once
CDR3 protein: CASSSEDSGAQRTQYF
CDR3 DNA: TGTGCCAGCAGTTCCGAGGACAGCGGGGCCCAGCGTACGCAGTATTTT

D gene: TRBD1
V gene: TRBV19
J gene: TRBJ1-5
clone size: once
CDR3 protein: CASSWTGVSQPQHF
CDR3 DNA: TGTGCCAGTAGTTGGACAGGGGTGAGTCAGCCCCAGCATTTT